These 25 T cell receptor beta chains share one sample of origin, sequenced in a study of cytomegalovirus exposure and HLA in healthy donors. PCR involved 60 Vbeta and 13 Jbeta primers. Clones were read by immunoSEQ multiplex PCR, and TCRdb kept only the in-frame ones, dropping some. The table shows 200,000 to 250,000 clones, with around 64% occurring only once. The sequenced sample was PBMCs. The receptor set was obtained from a man aged 35-49 years in good health and CMV-seropositive.

The chain recombines TRBV11-2 with TRBJ1-2; D unresolved. V was pared by 3 bases and J by 4 bases, with 12 bases between. The CDR3 extends over 14 amino acids. Germline lookup yields CDR1 SGHAT and CDR2 FQNNGV. CDR3 protein: CASSFRQLPYGYTF. CDR3 in DNA: TGTGCCAGCAGCTTCAGGCAGTTACCCTATGGCTACACCTTC.

The chain is built from TRBV4-1 and TRBJ2-5, with 7 bases that match TRBD2. CDR1 is MGHRA, CDR2 YSYEKL, per germline. This CDR3 contains 16 residues. J was trimmed by 2 bases and V by 4 bases; bases with no gene match: 10. As DNA, the CDR3 is TGCGCCAGCAGCCCCCGAGTCCCGGGGGGACAAGAGACCCAGTACTTC. As protein: CASSPRVPGGQETQYF.

V gene TRBV5-6 combines with J gene TRBJ2-7, with TRBD1 matching over 8 bases. Per the germline V gene, CDR1 is SGHDT and CDR2 is YYEEEE. Unmatched junction bases numbered 0, after V lost 0 bases and J lost 7 bases. CDR3 length: 12 amino acids. CDR3 protein: CASSLGQGEQYF. CDR3 sequence (DNA): TGTGCCAGCAGCTTGGGACAGGGGGAGCAGTACTTC.

The chain recombines TRBV27 with TRBJ1-2; D is perhaps TRBD1 (5 bases). In germline, CDR1 is MNHEY, CDR2 SMNVEV (reference sequence). Trimming took off 8 bases at V and 5 bases at J, with 15 bases between the two ends. This CDR3 is built from 13 residues. The CDR3, as DNA: TGTGCCAGCGTAAGGGGTCCAGGGTATGGCTACACCTTC. This gives the protein CASVRGPGYGYTF.

The V call is TRBV25-1, the J call TRBJ1-2; a possible D gene is TRBD1 (5 bases). V dropped 8 bases and J dropped 3 bases, with 7 bases sitting between them. The germline CDR1 and CDR2 sequences are MGHDK and SYGVNS. This CDR3 spans 11 amino acids. The CDR3 coding sequence is TGTGCCAGCGGGGCCGACTATGGCTACACCTTC. Translated, it gives CASGADYGYTF.

This chain links TRBV19 with TRBJ2-3; tentatively, D is TRBD2 (6 bases). CDR3 length equals 13 residues. Germline V gene data show CDR1 as LNHDA and CDR2 as SQIVND (reference sequence). Trimming cost V 6 bases and J 1 base, with 8 bases left between them. In DNA, the CDR3 is TGTGCCAGTAGGCCTAGCGGCACAGATACGCAGTATTTT. Protein sequence: CASRPSGTDTQYF.

This clone was found many times. The chain uses TRBV7-9 and TRBJ1-2; D call uncertain. V was clipped by 7 bases and J by 4 bases, with 13 bases between them. The CDR3 totals 13 residues. Looked up from germline, CDR1 is SEHNR and CDR2 is FQNEAQ (reference sequence). This CDR3 is CASILDGIYGYTF. As DNA, the CDR3 is TGTGCCAGCATCTTGGACGGGATCTATGGCTACACCTTC. The whole variable domain, remainder taken from reference TRBV7-9 and TRBJ1-2, is DTGVSQNPRHKITKRGQNVTFRCDPISEHNRLYWYRQTLGQGPEFLTYFQNEAQLEKSRLLSDRFSAERPKGSFSTLEIQRTEQGDSAMYLCASILDGIYGYTFGSGTRLTVV.

This clone came up once. The chain couples TRBV11-2 to TRBJ2-1, with 12 bases that match TRBD1. V dropped 6 bases and J dropped 2; count of bases not matched to a gene: 5. CDR1 is SGHAT and CDR2 is FQNNGV in the germline V gene. The CDR3 runs to 16 residues. This CDR3 is CASSSGTGGAYNEQFF. The CDR3 DNA reads TGTGCCAGCAGTTCCGGGACAGGGGGCGCCTACAATGAGCAGTTCTTC.

The gene calls are TRBV2 and TRBJ2-7, with a weak D call TRBD2 (5 bases). CDR1 is SNHLY and CDR2 is FYNNEI in the germline V gene. V dropped 5 bases and J dropped 7 bases, with 21 bases sitting between them. CDR3 length: 15 residues. Here the CDR3 reads CASSKGRPARGEQYF. The CDR3 DNA follows: TGTGCCAGCAGTAAGGGCAGACCAGCACGCGGGGAGCAGTACTTC. Combining the CDR3 with reference TRBV2 and TRBJ2-7 gives the whole variable domain EPEVTQTPSHQVTQMGQEVILRCVPISNHLYFYWYRQILGQKVEFLVSFYNNEISEKSEIFDDQFSVERPDGSNFTLKIRSTKLEDSAMYFCASSKGRPARGEQYFGPGTRLTVT.

This clone was found a few times. The chain is built from TRBV13 and TRBJ2-1, with a tentative D call TRBD2 (6 bases). Germline CDR1 reads PRHDT; CDR2 reads FYEKMQ (reference sequence). The ends were cut back, 5 bases at V and 8 bases at J, with 16 bases in the middle. The CDR3 has 14 amino acids. The CDR3: CASSPGGLIHEQFF. CDR3 in DNA: TGTGCCAGCAGCCCGGGCGGACTAATCCATGAGCAGTTCTTC.

The genes are TRBV6-6 and TRBJ1-2; D not resolved. CDR3 length: 14 residues. CDR1 and CDR2 (germline): MNHNY, SVGAGI (reference sequence). V lost 6 bases to trimming and J lost 4 bases, with 15 bases between them. The CDR3 bases are TGTGCCAGCAGCCGAACAAGCGTTGCCTATGGCTACACCTTC. Protein sequence: CASSRTSVAYGYTF.

The rearrangement joins TRBV7-9 to TRBJ1-3; D might be TRBD1 (5 bases). The CDR3 runs 18 residues. Per germline, CDR1 SEHNR and CDR2 FQNEAQ (reference sequence). V lost 0 bases to trimming and J lost 0 bases, with 15 bases between them. The CDR3 sequence: CASSLAFETESSGNTIYF. In nucleotides, the CDR3 is TGTGCCAGCAGCTTAGCGTTCGAGACAGAATCCTCTGGAAACACCATATATTTT.

The chain uses TRBV6-5 and TRBJ1-5; D is uncertain. The CDR3 extends over 12 amino acids. Trimming pared 6 bases from V and 4 bases from J, leaving 7 bases between. Germline V lookup: CDR1 MNHEY, CDR2 SVGAGI. As DNA, the CDR3 is TGTGCCAGCAGGGCCTTAAATCAGCCCCAGCATTTT. Translating gives CASRALNQPQHF.

The chain joins TRBV10-3 to TRBJ2-5, with 11 positions matching TRBD1. Germline-derived CDR1 and CDR2 are ENHRY and SYGVKD. The CDR3 is 13 amino acids. V lost 7 bases, J lost 4 bases, and 2 bases stayed unmatched. The CDR3 DNA sequence: TGTGCCATCAAAGGGACAGGGGGAGAGACCCAGTACTTC. It is translated as CAIKGTGGETQYF.

The rearrangement uses TRBV6-5 and TRBJ1-4, with 9 nucleotides matching TRBD1. Germline V gene sequence: CDR1 MNHEY, CDR2 SVGAGI. V trimming: 2 bases; J trimming: 7 bases; junction bases outside the gene matches: 8. The CDR3 loop spans 16 amino acids. The DNA for the CDR3 is TGTGCCAGCAGTTACGTTCGGGACAGGGCACGTGAAAAACTGTTTTTT. As protein: CASSYVRDRAREKLFF.

This clone has just a few counts. The chain recombines TRBV6-1 with TRBJ1-1, with D perhaps matching TRBD1 (6 bases). Germline V gene data show CDR1 as MNHNS and CDR2 as SASEGT. V lost 5 bases, J lost 5 bases, and 12 bases lay in between. The CDR3 extends over 13 amino acids. CDR3 in DNA: TGTGCCAGCAGTCTCGGGACAAATACTGAAGCTTTCTTT. It yields the protein CASSLGTNTEAFF.

J is TRBJ1-5 and V is TRBV5-1; the D gene is possibly TRBD1 (5 bases). Trimming removed 3 bases from V and 6 bases from J, with 10 bases in between. The CDR3 is made up of 13 amino acids. Germline V gene lookup returns CDR1 SGHRS and CDR2 YFSETQ. In DNA form, the CDR3 reads TGCGCCAGCAGCTGGTTGGGGGGTCAGCCCCAGCATTTT. Translating gives CASSWLGGQPQHF.

There are a few counts of this clone. V gene TRBV6-1 combines with J gene TRBJ1-1, with D uncertain. The V and J ends lost 2 bases and 13 bases respectively, with 11 bases between them. Germline V gene data show CDR1 as MNHNS and CDR2 as SASEGT. This CDR3 is built from 11 residues. This CDR3 is CASSELKEIFF. Written as DNA, the CDR3 is TGTGCCAGCAGTGAATTGAAGGAGATTTTCTTT.

The genes are TRBV10-1 and TRBJ2-7, with 8 nucleotides matching TRBD1. The CDR3 extends over 14 amino acids. V lost 7 bases, J lost 4 bases, and 9 bases stayed unmatched. CDR1 and CDR2 (germline): WNHNN, SYGVQD (reference sequence). The CDR3 coding sequence is TGCGCCAGCACGTACCGGGACAGGCAATACGAGCAGTACTTC. Protein product: CASTYRDRQYEQYF.

The chain is built from TRBV9 and TRBJ2-3; 7 bases are a match to TRBD2. The CDR3 is 15 residues long. Germline V gene sequence: CDR1 SGDLS, CDR2 YYNGEE. The junction had 7 bases not matched to a gene; V was cut back by 4 bases and J by 2 bases. The CDR3 protein is CASSSQRGFTDTQYF. The CDR3 bases are TGTGCCAGCAGCTCCCAGCGGGGATTCACAGATACGCAGTATTTT.

This clone has a handful of counts. The chain joins TRBV15 to TRBJ2-3; perhaps TRBD1 as D (6 bases). The CDR3 sequence is 14 residues long. The ends were cut back, 6 bases at V and 5 bases at J, with 15 bases in the middle. From germline, CDR1 is LNHNV and CDR2 YYDKDF (reference sequence). DNA for the CDR3: TGTGCCACCAGGGGGACACCCGAGCGAGATACGCAGTATTTT. This translates into CATRGTPERDTQYF.

The chain recombines TRBV9 with TRBJ1-5; no reliable D call. The CDR3 extends over 16 amino acids. The germline gives CDR1 SGDLS, CDR2 YYNGEE. The V end lost 3 bases, the J end lost 0 bases, and 13 bases lay between the germline ends. The CDR3 nucleotides are TGTGCCAGCAGCGGCGGGCGGAAATATAGCAATCAGCCCCAGCATTTT. Translated: CASSGGRKYSNQPQHF.

V is TRBV7-2 and J is TRBJ2-1, with D possibly TRBD2 on 5 matching bases. V lost 2 bases, J lost 3 bases, and 11 bases lay in between. The CDR3 consists of 15 residues. Germline CDR1 is SGHTA and CDR2 is FQGNSA. CDR3 nucleotides: TGTGCCAGCAGCTTAAAGAGCGGAGGCTACAATGAGCAGTTCTTC. It codes for CASSLKSGGYNEQFF.

This chain links TRBV6-1 with TRBJ1-3; D is possibly TRBD1 (5 bases). Germline-derived CDR1 and CDR2 are MNHNS and SASEGT. The CDR3 length is 14 residues. V lost 7 bases and J 2 bases, leaving 12 bases between the germline ends. The CDR3 nucleotides read TGTGCCAGCACCCCTCAGGGAACTGGAAACACCATATATTTT. Protein: CASTPQGTGNTIYF.

This chain connects TRBV18 to TRBJ1-1, with TRBD1 as a possible D gene (5 bases). The CDR3 is 15 residues long. V was cut by 3 bases and J by 1 base, with 12 bases left in between. The germline V gene encodes CDR1 KGHSH and CDR2 LQKENI. CDR3 in DNA: TGTGCCAGCTCACCCCCTCAGGGTTCGAACACTGAAGCTTTCTTT. This gives the protein CASSPPQGSNTEAFF.